One and the same sample provided the 18 T cell receptor beta chains below, sequenced in a study of OX40 agonist ivuxolimab in advanced cancers. Only in-frame clones appear in the TCRdb table, and some are missing; sequencing was by immunoSEQ multiplex PCR. The sample carries about 60,000 clones, around 85% recorded once. Here the sequenced sample was CD4+ or CD8+ T cells sorted from blood, taken in a trial of the OX40 agonist ivuxolimab. Receptors were obtained from an adult with an advanced solid tumor such as melanoma, head and neck, liver or kidney cancer.

This clone was detected only a few times. The rearrangement links TRBV7-2 to TRBJ2-5; perhaps TRBD1 as D (5 bases). V lost 3 bases and J 4 bases, leaving 9 bases between the germline ends. The CDR3 has 13 amino acids. The germline CDR1 and CDR2 sequences are SGHTA and FQGNSA. CDR3 sequence reads: CASSLLTGETQYF. The CDR3 nucleotides are TGTGCCAGCAGCTTGCTTACAGGAGAGACCCAGTACTTC.

The rearrangement links TRBV19 to TRBJ2-7; unclear D gene. V lost 1 base, J lost 5 bases, and 12 bases lay in between. The germline gives CDR1 LNHDA, CDR2 SQIVND (reference sequence). The CDR3 length is 14 residues. CDR3 DNA sequence: TGTGCCAGTAGTATAGGTAAGAGATCGGACGAGCAGTACTTC. This sequence encodes CASSIGKRSDEQYF.

The chain has TRBV27 and TRBJ2-5; TRBD2 matches 9 bases. Trimming removed 6 bases from V and 3 bases from J; junction bases left unmatched: 11. There are 16 residues in the CDR3. Germline values: CDR1 MNHEY, CDR2 SMNVEV (reference sequence). The CDR3 bases are TGTGCCAGCAGCCGCGGGCGAGCGGGGGGCAAAGAGACCCAGTACTTC. It yields the protein CASSRGRAGGKETQYF.

This clone showed up just a few times. The rearrangement links TRBV19 to TRBJ1-3; D is possibly TRBD1 (6 bases). Germline CDR1 and CDR2: LNHDA and SQIVND (reference sequence). The CDR3 consists of 15 residues. V was cut by 4 bases and J by 0 bases, with 10 bases left in between. The CDR3 DNA is TGTGCCAGTAGTAGAAACAGGGACTCTGGAAACACCATATATTTT. Amino acids: CASSRNRDSGNTIYF.

This chain connects TRBV28 to TRBJ1-1; 11 bases match TRBD1. Germline lookup yields CDR1 MDHEN and CDR2 SYDVKM. The CDR3 has 13 amino acids. Trimming at V came to 10 bases and at J to 3 bases, leaving 4 bases not matched to a gene. CDR3 DNA: TGTGCCACTAAGGGACAGGGGGACACTGAAGCTTTCTTT. Amino acids: CATKGQGDTEAFF.

The chain employs TRBV6-4 and TRBJ1-1; perhaps TRBD1 as D (5 bases). The germline V gene has CDR1 MRHNA and CDR2 SNTAGT. CDR3 size: 13 residues. V lost 2 bases, J lost 6 bases, and 10 bases lay in between. The CDR3 reads CASSDRRGAEAFF. DNA of the CDR3: TGTGCCAGCAGTGACCGCCGGGGGGCTGAAGCTTTCTTT.

This chain links TRBV11-2 with TRBJ1-3; the match to TRBD1 covers 7 bases. Germline loops: CDR1 SGHAT, CDR2 FQNNGV. CDR3 size: 14 residues. Trimming at V came to 2 bases and at J to 2 bases, leaving 0 bases not matched to a gene. The CDR3 nucleotides read TGTGCCAGCAGCTTACAGGGGGCTGGAAACACCATATATTTT. Its protein product is CASSLQGAGNTIYF. Using reference TRBV11-2 and TRBJ1-3 for the parts outside the CDR3, the full variable domain is EAGVAQSPRYKIIEKRQSVAFWCNPISGHATLYWYQQILGQGPKLLIQFQNNGVVDDSQLPKDRFSAERLKGVDSTLKIQPAKLEDSAVYLCASSLQGAGNTIYFGEGSWLTVV.

This clone has only a few counts. J is TRBJ2-7 and V is TRBV2; D may be TRBD1 or TRBD2 (5 bases each). There are 15 residues in the CDR3. CDR1 is SNHLY and CDR2 is FYNNEI in the germline V gene. V dropped 7 bases and J dropped 5 bases, with 21 bases sitting between them. The CDR3 region is CASKIRDVPRHEQYF. CDR3 nucleotide sequence: TGTGCCAGCAAGATCCGGGACGTACCCCGACACGAGCAGTACTTC.

V is TRBV5-1 and J is TRBJ1-5, with a weak D call TRBD1 (6 bases). The CDR3 contains 14 residues. CDR1 SGHRS and CDR2 YFSETQ come from the germline V gene. Trimming left V 2 bases short and J 7 bases short, with 13 bases between. CDR3 amino acids: CASSLATGGQPQHF. DNA of the CDR3: TGCGCCAGCAGCTTAGCAACTGGGGGCCAGCCCCAGCATTTT.

To note about this clone: At one end, the junction sequence differs from germline, possibly due to a read error. The chain is built from TRBV9 and TRBJ1-3, with 7 positions matching TRBD1. The CDR3 consists of 14 residues. The germline V gene has CDR1 SGDLS and CDR2 YYNGEE. The CDR3 is CASSRDSSGSTIYF. The CDR3 DNA is TGTGCCAGCAGCCGGGACAGCTCTGGAAGCACCATATATTTT.

The rearrangement links TRBV5-8 to TRBJ2-5, with 10 positions matching TRBD2. Germline trimming cut 2 bases from V and 5 bases from J; bases unmatched to any gene: 9. The germline CDR1 and CDR2 sequences are SGHTS and YDEGEE. This CDR3 has 16 amino acids. CDR3: CASSLKRGGLIETQYF. CDR3 in DNA: TGTGCCAGCAGCTTAAAGCGGGGGGGCTTGATTGAGACCCAGTACTTC. Looking up the rest from reference TRBV5-8 and TRBJ2-5 gives the full variable domain: EAGVTQSPTHLIKTRGQQATLRCSPISGHTSVYWYQQALGLGLQFLLWYDEGEERNRGNFPPRFSGRQFPNYSSELNVNALELEDSALYLCASSLKRGGLIETQYFGPGTRLLVL.

This rearrangement joins TRBV7-3 to TRBJ2-6; tentatively, D is TRBD1 (6 bases). This CDR3 contains 16 residues. Per the germline V gene, CDR1 is SGHTA and CDR2 is FQGTGA. V lost 5 bases to trimming and J lost 3 bases, with 14 bases between them. DNA of the CDR3: TGTGCCAGCAGCCCCTCAGGGGAAGGTGGGGCCAACGTCCTGACTTTC. Amino acids: CASSPSGEGGANVLTF. Looking up the rest from reference TRBV7-3 and TRBJ2-6 gives the full variable domain: GAGVSQTPSNKVTEKGKYVELRCDPISGHTALYWYRQSLGQGPEFLIYFQGTGAADDSGLPNDRFFAVRPEGSVSTLKIQRTERGDSAVYLCASSPSGEGGANVLTFGAGSRLTVL.

The gene calls are TRBV27 and TRBJ2-5, with TRBD2 matching over 9 bases. This CDR3 comprises 14 residues. The ends lost 8 bases at V and 5 bases at J; junction bases unmatched: 9. The germline CDR1 and CDR2 sequences are MNHEY and SMNVEV (reference sequence). Here the CDR3 DNA reads TGTGCCAGCCGGGGCGGGGGGGCGTTGGAGACCCAGTACTTC. Translating it yields CASRGGGALETQYF.

The chain combines TRBV4-1 with TRBJ1-2, with a weak D call TRBD1 (5 bases). Trimming took off 0 bases at V and 8 bases at J, with 13 bases between the two ends. This CDR3 region has 14 residues. CDR1 is MGHRA and CDR2 is YSYEKL in the germline V gene. CDR3 nucleotide sequence: TGCGCCAGCAGCCAAGACCCAGGGCAGTCCGGCTACACCTTC. Its translation is CASSQDPGQSGYTF.

This clone was seen more than once but under ten times. The CDR3 DNA sequence: TGTGCCAGCAGTCCTATACCCCGTCCAGAAGCTTTCTTT. It encodes CASSPIPRPEAFF. The rearrangement uses TRBV28 and TRBJ1-1; D not resolved. Germline CDR1 MDHEN, CDR2 SYDVKM. Trimming stripped 5 bases from V and 8 bases from J, with 15 bases between. The CDR3 is 13 amino acids.

The chain employs TRBV19 and TRBJ2-1; D may correspond to TRBD1 or TRBD2 (5 bases each). V was shortened by 5 bases and J by 9 bases, with 20 bases between the two germline ends. CDR1 is LNHDA, CDR2 SQIVND, per germline (reference sequence). The CDR3 contains 15 residues. For the CDR3, the DNA is TGTGCCAGTAGTGTACGGGACCCAACTGCCCTTGAGCAGTTCTTC. Its protein product is CASSVRDPTALEQFF.

This clone was counted once. At one of its ends the junction is not consistent with the germline gene, which may arise from a read error. The rearrangement links TRBV7-7 to TRBJ2-1, with D possibly being TRBD1 (5 bases). The CDR3 runs 16 residues. Per the germline V gene, CDR1 is SSHAT and CDR2 is FNYEAQ (reference sequence). The CDR3 bases are TGTGCTAGCAGCCCTAGGGGCATTGGGGAAACCGATGAGCAGTTCTTC. As protein: CASSPRGIGETDEQFF.

J is TRBJ1-6 and V is TRBV28; 7 positions agree with TRBD1. Trimming took 6 bases from V and 14 from J; bases not matched to a gene: 7. From germline, CDR1 is MDHEN and CDR2 SYDVKM. The length of the CDR3 is 12 residues. This chain's CDR3 is CASSPDRLTLHF. The CDR3, as DNA: TGTGCCAGCAGCCCGGACAGGCTGACCCTCCACTTT.